These T cell receptor beta chains were read from a single sample in a study of shared clonotypes between healthy human individuals. Only in-frame clones appear in the TCRdb table, and some are missing; sequencing was by immunoSEQ multiplex PCR. The repertoire holds around 1.6 million clones, approximately 98% seen once, with about 0.45% in the top ten. Sequencing was performed on naive CD4+ T cells sorted from blood. These receptors all come from a young man in good health. The CDR3 runs from the conserved cysteine through the conserved F or W. A D gene is named only where the DNA matches it firmly. A row's size may be missing; if present it is once, few, many or a size class.

v_call: TRBV18; j_call: TRBJ1-5; d_call: -; clone_size: -; cdr3_nt: TGTGCCAGCTCACCTTTCTCCGGGACACCCCAGCCCCAGCATTTT; cdr3_aa: CASSPFSGTPQPQHF
v_call: TRBV7-9; j_call: TRBJ2-3; d_call: TRBD1; clone_size: -; cdr3_nt: TGTGCCAGCAGCTTAGGGTCTGGCAGGGGGATAGATACGCAGTATTTT; cdr3_aa: CASSLGSGRGIDTQYF
v_call: TRBV9; j_call: TRBJ2-1; d_call: -; clone_size: -; cdr3_nt: TGTGCCAGCAGCGCGACTTCTAGCGCTCCCTCCTACAATGAGCAGTTCTTC; cdr3_aa: CASSATSSAPSYNEQFF
v_call: TRBV29-1; j_call: TRBJ2-5; d_call: -; clone_size: once; cdr3_nt: TGCAGCGGCGTCGTAAGGGGGAGTCAAGAGACCCAGTACTTC; cdr3_aa: CSGVVRGSQETQYF
v_call: TRBV2; j_call: TRBJ2-3; d_call: TRBD2; clone_size: -; cdr3_nt: TGTGCCAGCAGTGCGAGCGGGGGACGAGCAGATACGCAGTATTTT; cdr3_aa: CASSASGGRADTQYF
v_call: TRBV5-5; j_call: TRBJ1-3; d_call: -; clone_size: -; cdr3_nt: TGTGCCAGCAGCCAACAGGGATCTGGAAACACCATATATTTT; cdr3_aa: CASSQQGSGNTIYF
v_call: TRBV6-4; j_call: TRBJ2-7; d_call: -; clone_size: -; cdr3_nt: -; cdr3_aa: CASILGDTSRYEQYF
v_call: TRBV5-1; j_call: TRBJ1-1; d_call: -; clone_size: -; cdr3_nt: TGCGCCAGCAGAGTGGGAGAGACCACTGAAGCTTTCTTT; cdr3_aa: CASRVGETTEAFF
v_call: TRBV18; j_call: TRBJ2-2; d_call: -; clone_size: -; cdr3_nt: TGTGCCAGCTCAGCCATTCAAGTCCCGAACACCGGGGAGCTGTTTTTT; cdr3_aa: CASSAIQVPNTGELFF
v_call: TRBV7-9; j_call: TRBJ2-1; d_call: TRBD1; clone_size: -; cdr3_nt: TGTGCCAGCGTCGGACAGGGGACCTACAATGAGCAGTTCTTC; cdr3_aa: CASVGQGTYNEQFF
v_call: TRBV19; j_call: TRBJ2-1; d_call: -; clone_size: -; cdr3_nt: TGTGCCAGTAGTCCCTTTGGCGGAACCTACAATGAGCAGTTCTTC; cdr3_aa: CASSPFGGTYNEQFF
v_call: TRBV28; j_call: TRBJ1-1; d_call: TRBD1; clone_size: -; cdr3_nt: TGTGCCAGCAGTAGGGGACAGGGGTGGACTGAAGCTTTCTTT; cdr3_aa: CASSRGQGWTEAFF
v_call: TRBV14; j_call: TRBJ1-1; d_call: -; clone_size: -; cdr3_nt: TGTGCCAGCAGGATGATAGGCCCGAACACTGAAGCTTTCTTT; cdr3_aa: CASRMIGPNTEAFF
v_call: TRBV30; j_call: TRBJ2-7; d_call: -; clone_size: -; cdr3_nt: TGTGCCTGGAGCGGGACCCGAACTTCCTACGAGCAGTACTTC; cdr3_aa: CAWSGTRTSYEQYF
v_call: TRBV28; j_call: TRBJ2-1; d_call: TRBD2; clone_size: -; cdr3_nt: TGTGCCAGCAGTGAATCTAGCGGACACTACAATGAGCAGTTCTTC; cdr3_aa: CASSESSGHYNEQFF
v_call: TRBV14; j_call: TRBJ2-7; d_call: TRBD2; clone_size: -; cdr3_nt: TGTGCCAGCAGCCGTGATAGCGGGGGCTCTTACGAGCAGTACTTC; cdr3_aa: CASSRDSGGSYEQYF
v_call: TRBV5-1; j_call: TRBJ2-3; d_call: TRBD2; clone_size: -; cdr3_nt: TGCGCCAGCAGCAGGGGGACTAGCGGGAGTCTCGCAGATACGCAGTATTTT; cdr3_aa: CASSRGTSGSLADTQYF
v_call: TRBV7-8; j_call: TRBJ2-1; d_call: TRBD2; clone_size: -; cdr3_nt: TGTGCCAGCAGCCTCAGAGGTAGCGGGAAGGTTAACGATGAGCAGTTCTTC; cdr3_aa: CASSLRGSGKVNDEQFF
v_call: TRBV12-5; j_call: TRBJ1-3; d_call: TRBD1; clone_size: -; cdr3_nt: TGTGCTAGTGGAACCGGGGACAGCAGAAACACCATATATTTT; cdr3_aa: CASGTGDSRNTIYF
v_call: TRBV28; j_call: TRBJ2-3; d_call: TRBD2; clone_size: -; cdr3_nt: TGTGCCAGCAGCCGGACTAGCAGTGGCACAGATACGCAGTATTTT; cdr3_aa: CASSRTSSGTDTQYF
v_call: TRBV4-1; j_call: TRBJ2-4; d_call: -; clone_size: -; cdr3_nt: TGCGCCAGCAGCCAAGACCCAGCGGCGAAAAACATTCAGTACTTC; cdr3_aa: CASSQDPAAKNIQYF
v_call: TRBV4-2; j_call: TRBJ1-1; d_call: -; clone_size: -; cdr3_nt: TGTGCCAGCGCGGCAGGGAGTGTTGGCACTGAAGCTTTCTTT; cdr3_aa: CASAAGSVGTEAFF
v_call: TRBV30; j_call: TRBJ1-1; d_call: TRBD1; clone_size: -; cdr3_nt: TGTGCCGCATCAGGGGGCACTGAAGCTTTCTTT; cdr3_aa: CAASGGTEAFF
v_call: TRBV25-1; j_call: TRBJ2-1; d_call: TRBD1; clone_size: -; cdr3_nt: TGTGCCAGCAGTCCTGACGGGGACAGATACAATGAGCAGTTCTTC; cdr3_aa: CASSPDGDRYNEQFF
v_call: TRBV14; j_call: TRBJ2-3; d_call: -; clone_size: once; cdr3_nt: TGTGCCAGCAGCCGGGACTTCAAGACCCTAGATACGCAGTATTTT; cdr3_aa: CASSRDFKTLDTQYF
v_call: TRBV6-5; j_call: TRBJ2-7; d_call: TRBD1; clone_size: -; cdr3_nt: TGTGCCAGCAGCCGAGGACAGGGGGCGAAGCAGTACTTC; cdr3_aa: CASSRGQGAKQYF
v_call: TRBV28; j_call: TRBJ1-1; d_call: -; clone_size: -; cdr3_nt: TGTGCCAGCTCGATCGTCGGTGTGACTGAAGCTTTCTTT; cdr3_aa: CASSIVGVTEAFF
v_call: TRBV27; j_call: TRBJ2-1; d_call: -; clone_size: -; cdr3_nt: TGTGCCAGCAGTTTAGACAGACTAGCCTACAATGAGCAGTTCTTC; cdr3_aa: CASSLDRLAYNEQFF
v_call: TRBV5-1; j_call: TRBJ2-2; d_call: -; clone_size: -; cdr3_nt: TGCGCCAGCAGCTCCGGGTCGGGTAGATCCCCCCGGGAGCTGTTTTTT; cdr3_aa: CASSSGSGRSPRELFF
v_call: TRBV7-3; j_call: TRBJ2-3; d_call: -; clone_size: -; cdr3_nt: TGTGCCAGCTCGGAGGGGGGGAGGACCGATACGCAGTATTTT; cdr3_aa: CASSEGGRTDTQYF
v_call: TRBV10-3; j_call: TRBJ2-1; d_call: TRBD2; clone_size: -; cdr3_nt: TGTGCCATCAGTGGGAAGATTACTAGCGGGAGTAAAATCTCCTACAATGAGCAGTTCTTC; cdr3_aa: CAISGKITSGSKISYNEQFF
v_call: TRBV5-1; j_call: TRBJ2-3; d_call: -; clone_size: -; cdr3_nt: TGCGCCAGCAGCTTGGACGTCACAGATACGCAGTATTTT; cdr3_aa: CASSLDVTDTQYF
v_call: TRBV9; j_call: TRBJ2-7; d_call: -; clone_size: -; cdr3_nt: TGTGCCAGCAGCGTCGGGGGCAGGGGGTTGAACGAGCAGTACTTC; cdr3_aa: CASSVGGRGLNEQYF
v_call: TRBV2; j_call: TRBJ2-3; d_call: TRBD2; clone_size: -; cdr3_nt: TGTGCCAGCAGTGGGGGGGAGGGTCCCGGCACAGATACGCAGTATTTT; cdr3_aa: CASSGGEGPGTDTQYF
v_call: TRBV7-9; j_call: TRBJ2-7; d_call: TRBD1; clone_size: -; cdr3_nt: TGTGCCAGCAGCAGGGGACAGCCAACCTACGAGCAGTACTTC; cdr3_aa: CASSRGQPTYEQYF
v_call: TRBV15; j_call: TRBJ2-1; d_call: TRBD2; clone_size: -; cdr3_nt: TGTGCCACCAGCAGACTAACCGGGACTAGCGGACCGAGCTCCTACAATGAGCAGTTCTTC; cdr3_aa: CATSRLTGTSGPSSYNEQFF
v_call: TRBV11-2; j_call: TRBJ1-2; d_call: TRBD1; clone_size: -; cdr3_nt: TGTGCCAGCCAGAGGGCAGGGGGTTTCGACTATGGCTACACCTTC; cdr3_aa: CASQRAGGFDYGYTF
v_call: TRBV29-1; j_call: TRBJ2-5; d_call: -; clone_size: -; cdr3_nt: TGCAGCGTTGTAGGGCCGCGGACCCAGTACTTC; cdr3_aa: CSVVGPRTQYF